This T cell receptor (beta chain) was sequenced for a study of regulatory T cells in long-lasting Graves disease. This clonotype showed up many times. Library construction for TCR beta used iRepertoire HTBI primers and Arm-PCR of CDR3 regions. TCRdb redid the calling of the multiplex PCR reads with MiXCR, one entry per CDR3 protein. The sample holds roughly 360,000 distinct CDR3 sequences, approximately 12% seen once. Described time point: newly diagnosed GD, antithyroid drugs for less than 3 months. Construction of the TCR library relied on RNA isolated from PBMCs. The CDR3 has 16 amino acids. The germline V gene has CDR1 WSHSY and CDR2 SAAADI. Germline trimming cut 8 bases from V and 0 bases from J; bases unmatched to any gene: 10. These same data were also listed under a study on T cells in Graves' hyperthyroidism and ophthalmopathy.

The sequences come from peripheral blood mononuclear cells (PBMCs), collected at new diagnosis, from a patient treated with antithyroid drugs. J is TRBJ2-1 and V is TRBV10-2; 7 bases agree with TRBD2. The receptor comes from a woman between 18 and 29 years old with Graves disease. Here the CDR3 DNA reads TGCGCCAGCGGGGAGAGCGGGACCCACTCCTACAATGAGCAGTTCTTC. It yields the protein CASGESGTHSYNEQFF.